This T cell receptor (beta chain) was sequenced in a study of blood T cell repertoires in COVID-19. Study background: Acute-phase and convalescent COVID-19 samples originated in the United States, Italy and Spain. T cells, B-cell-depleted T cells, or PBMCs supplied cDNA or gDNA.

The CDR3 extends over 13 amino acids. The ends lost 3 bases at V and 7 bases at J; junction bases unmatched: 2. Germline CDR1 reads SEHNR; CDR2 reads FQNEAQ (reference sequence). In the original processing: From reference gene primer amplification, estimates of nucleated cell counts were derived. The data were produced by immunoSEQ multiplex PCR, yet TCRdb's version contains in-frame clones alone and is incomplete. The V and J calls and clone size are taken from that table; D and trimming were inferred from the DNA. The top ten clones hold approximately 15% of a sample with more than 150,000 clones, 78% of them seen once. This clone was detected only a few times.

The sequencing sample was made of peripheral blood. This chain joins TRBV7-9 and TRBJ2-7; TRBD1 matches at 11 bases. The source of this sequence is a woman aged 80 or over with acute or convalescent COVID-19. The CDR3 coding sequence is TGTGCCAGCAGCTTCGGGACAGGGGGAGAGCAGTACTTC. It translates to CASSFGTGGEQYF.